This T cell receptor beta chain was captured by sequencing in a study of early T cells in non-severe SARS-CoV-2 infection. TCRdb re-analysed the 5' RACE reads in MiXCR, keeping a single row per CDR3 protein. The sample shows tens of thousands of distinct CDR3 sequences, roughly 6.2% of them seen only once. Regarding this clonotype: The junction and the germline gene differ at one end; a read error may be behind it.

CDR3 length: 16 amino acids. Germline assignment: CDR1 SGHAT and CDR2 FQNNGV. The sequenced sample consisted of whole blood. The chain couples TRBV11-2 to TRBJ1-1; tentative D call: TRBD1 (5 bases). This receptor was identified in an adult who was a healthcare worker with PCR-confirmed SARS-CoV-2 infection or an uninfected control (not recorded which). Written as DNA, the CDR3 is TGTCCCAGCAGCCTGACACAGGTGGGCTTGGGCACTGAAGCTTTCTTT. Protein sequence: CPSSLTQVGLGTEAFF.